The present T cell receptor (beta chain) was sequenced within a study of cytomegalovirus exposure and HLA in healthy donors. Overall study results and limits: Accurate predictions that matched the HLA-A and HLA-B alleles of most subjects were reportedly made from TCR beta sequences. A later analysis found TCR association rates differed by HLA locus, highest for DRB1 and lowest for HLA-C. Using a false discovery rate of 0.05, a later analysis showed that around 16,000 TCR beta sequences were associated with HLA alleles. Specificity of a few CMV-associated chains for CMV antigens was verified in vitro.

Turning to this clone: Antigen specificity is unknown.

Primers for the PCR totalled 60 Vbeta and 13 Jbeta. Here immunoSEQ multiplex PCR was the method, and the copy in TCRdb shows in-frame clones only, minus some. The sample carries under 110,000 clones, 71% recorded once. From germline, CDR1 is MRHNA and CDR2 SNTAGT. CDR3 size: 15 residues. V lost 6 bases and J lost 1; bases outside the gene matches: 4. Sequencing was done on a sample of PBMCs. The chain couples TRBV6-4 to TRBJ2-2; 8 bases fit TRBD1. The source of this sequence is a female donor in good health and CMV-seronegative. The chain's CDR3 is CASSPGQGNTGELFF. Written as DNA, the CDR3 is TGTGCCAGCAGCCCCGGACAGGGGAACACCGGGGAGCTGTTTTTT.